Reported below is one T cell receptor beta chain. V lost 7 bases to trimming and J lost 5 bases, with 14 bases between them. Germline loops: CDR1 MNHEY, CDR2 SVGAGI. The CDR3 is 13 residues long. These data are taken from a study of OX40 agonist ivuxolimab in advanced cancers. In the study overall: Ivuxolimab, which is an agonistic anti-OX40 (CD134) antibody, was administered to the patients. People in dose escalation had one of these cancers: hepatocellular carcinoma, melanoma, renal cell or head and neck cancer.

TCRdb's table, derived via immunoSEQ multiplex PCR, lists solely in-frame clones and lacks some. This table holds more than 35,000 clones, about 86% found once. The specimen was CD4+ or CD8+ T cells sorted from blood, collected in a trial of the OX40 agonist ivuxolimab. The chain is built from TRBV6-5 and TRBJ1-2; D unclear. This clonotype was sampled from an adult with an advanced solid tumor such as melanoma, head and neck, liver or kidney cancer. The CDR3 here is CASKADKLYGYTF. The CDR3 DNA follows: TGTGCCAGCAAAGCAGACAAGTTGTATGGCTACACCTTC.